The T cell receptor (beta chain) described here comes from a study of T cells in Graves' hyperthyroidism and ophthalmopathy. TCR beta CDR3 region amplification was performed from RNA transcripts. Initially, a first-round RT-PCR of the TCR CDR3 employed the HTBI primer set. Each CDR3 protein is one row after TCRdb ran MiXCR on the multiplex PCR reads. The table shows roughly 170,000 distinct CDR3 sequences, with approximately 17% occurring only once. Comments on this clonotype: This may arise from a read error, as a much more abundant clone is one base away.

The CDR3 is 15 amino acids. The V gene's germline CDR1 is MNHGY and CDR2 SVAAGI. The chain is built from TRBV6-9 and TRBJ2-1, with TRBD2 matching 13 bases. The sequenced sample was blood. The clonotype originates from a woman aged 45 to 65 with Graves' hyperthyroidism. CDR3 in DNA: TGTGCCGGCAGTTACGCTGGACTAGCGGGAGCCGGGCAGTTCTTC. Encoded protein: CAGSYAGLAGAGQFF.